This T cell receptor beta chain appears in the sequencing data of a study of blood T cell repertoires in COVID-19. Per the germline V gene, CDR1 is SGHNT and CDR2 is YYREEE (reference sequence). This CDR3 is built from 14 residues. V was clipped by 2 bases and J by 6 bases; unmatched bases: 4. This clone was recorded a few times. Original methodology: Amplification of reference gene primers provided the estimated nucleated cell counts. TCRdb's copy holds only in-frame clones and misses some; the assay was immunoSEQ multiplex PCR. The DNA gave D and trimming, while V, J and clone size come from that table. Found here are 140,000 or so clones, 88% of them singletons; the top ten hold 8% to 11%.

The receptor's source is a man aged 55 to 70 with active or convalescent COVID-19. Sequenced material: peripheral blood. The rearrangement uses TRBV5-4 and TRBJ2-2; 7 positions match TRBD1. The CDR3 spells CASSLGTVPGELFF. CDR3 nucleotide sequence: TGTGCCAGCAGCTTAGGGACAGTCCCCGGGGAGCTGTTTTTT.